This T cell receptor beta chain was sequenced for a study of control samples from healthy donors and cancer patients. Assay: immunoSEQ multiplex PCR; the TCRdb copy retains only in-frame clones and omits some. The sample lists 100,000 or so clones, roughly three quarters occurring once. The V and J ends lost 7 bases and 7 bases, in that order; junction bases with no gene match: 6. The CDR3 consists of 13 residues. CDR1 and CDR2 from the germline V gene are LGHNT and FRNRAP. The chain carries TRBV12-5 and TRBJ2-2, with TRBD2 matching over 7 bases. The receptor was derived from a woman aged 30 to 39 in good health. Sequencing was carried out using blood. CDR3 in amino acids: CASVSWGGGELFF. In DNA, the CDR3 is TGTGCTAGTGTATCCTGGGGGGGCGGGGAGCTGTTTTTT.